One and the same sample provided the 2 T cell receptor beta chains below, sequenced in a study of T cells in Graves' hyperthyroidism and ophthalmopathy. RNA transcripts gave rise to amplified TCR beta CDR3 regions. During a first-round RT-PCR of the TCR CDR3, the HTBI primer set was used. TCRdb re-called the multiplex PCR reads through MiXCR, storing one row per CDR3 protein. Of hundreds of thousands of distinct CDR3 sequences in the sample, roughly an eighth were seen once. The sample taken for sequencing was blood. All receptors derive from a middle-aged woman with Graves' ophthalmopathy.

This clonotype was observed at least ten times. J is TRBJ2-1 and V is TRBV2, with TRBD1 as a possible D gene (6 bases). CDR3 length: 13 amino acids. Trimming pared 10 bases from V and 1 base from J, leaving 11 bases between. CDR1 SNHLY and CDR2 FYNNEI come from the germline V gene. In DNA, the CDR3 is TGTGCCAACACCGGACAGTCCTACAATGAGCAGTTCTTC. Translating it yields CANTGQSYNEQFF.

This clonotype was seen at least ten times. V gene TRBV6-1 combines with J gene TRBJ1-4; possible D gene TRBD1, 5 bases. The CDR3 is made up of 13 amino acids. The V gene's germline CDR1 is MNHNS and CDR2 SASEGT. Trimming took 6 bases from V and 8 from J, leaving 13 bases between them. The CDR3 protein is CASSRGREEKLFF. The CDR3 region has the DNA TGTGCCAGCAGCCGAGGCAGGGAGGAAAAACTGTTTTTT.